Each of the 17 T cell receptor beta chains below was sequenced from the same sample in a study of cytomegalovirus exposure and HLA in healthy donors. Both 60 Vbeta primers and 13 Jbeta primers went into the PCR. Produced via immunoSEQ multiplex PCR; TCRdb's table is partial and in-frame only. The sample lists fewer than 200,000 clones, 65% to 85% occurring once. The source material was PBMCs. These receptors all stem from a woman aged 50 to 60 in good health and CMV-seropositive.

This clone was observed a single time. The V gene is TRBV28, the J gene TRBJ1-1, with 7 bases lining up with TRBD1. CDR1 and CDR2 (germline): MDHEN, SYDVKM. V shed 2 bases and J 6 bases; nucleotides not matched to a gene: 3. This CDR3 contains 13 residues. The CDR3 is CASSLVTGAEAFF. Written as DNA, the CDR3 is TGTGCCAGCAGTTTAGTAACAGGGGCTGAAGCTTTCTTT. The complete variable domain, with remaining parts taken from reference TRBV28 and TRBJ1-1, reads DVKVTQSSRYLVKRTGEKVFLECVQDMDHENMFWYRQDPGLGLRLIYFSYDVKMKEKGDIPEGYSVSREKKERFSLILESASTNQTSMYLCASSLVTGAEAFFGQGTRLTVV.

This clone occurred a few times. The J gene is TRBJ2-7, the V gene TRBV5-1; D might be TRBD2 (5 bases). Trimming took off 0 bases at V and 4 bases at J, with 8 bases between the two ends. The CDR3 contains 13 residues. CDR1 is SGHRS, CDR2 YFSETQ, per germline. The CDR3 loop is CASSLGEGYEQYF. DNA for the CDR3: TGCGCCAGCAGCTTGGGAGAGGGTTACGAGCAGTACTTC.

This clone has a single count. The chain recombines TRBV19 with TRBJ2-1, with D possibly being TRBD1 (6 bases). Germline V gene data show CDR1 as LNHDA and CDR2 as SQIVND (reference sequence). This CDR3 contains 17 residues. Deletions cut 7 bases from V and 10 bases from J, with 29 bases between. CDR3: CASTTSPGRGAGREQFF. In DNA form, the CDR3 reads TGTGCCAGTACCACCTCCCCGGGCAGGGGCGCAGGGCGGGAGCAGTTCTTC.

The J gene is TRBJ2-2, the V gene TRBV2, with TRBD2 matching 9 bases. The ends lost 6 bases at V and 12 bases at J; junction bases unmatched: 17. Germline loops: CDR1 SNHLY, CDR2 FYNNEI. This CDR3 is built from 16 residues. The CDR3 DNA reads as TGTGCCAGCAGGTCGGGGAGCGGGGGGCCGGGTCTAAAGCTGTTTTTT. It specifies CASRSGSGGPGLKLFF. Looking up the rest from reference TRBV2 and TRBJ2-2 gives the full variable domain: EPEVTQTPSHQVTQMGQEVILRCVPISNHLYFYWYRQILGQKVEFLVSFYNNEISEKSEIFDDQFSVERPDGSNFTLKIRSTKLEDSAMYFCASRSGSGGPGLKLFFGEGSRLTVL.

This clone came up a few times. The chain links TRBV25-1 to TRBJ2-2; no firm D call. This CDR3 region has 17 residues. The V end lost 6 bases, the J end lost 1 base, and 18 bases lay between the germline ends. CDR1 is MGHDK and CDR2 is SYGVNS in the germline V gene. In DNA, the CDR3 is TGTGCCAGCAGCCCTGATTTTGGAGCGAAGAACACCGGGGAGCTGTTTTTT. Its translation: CASSPDFGAKNTGELFF.

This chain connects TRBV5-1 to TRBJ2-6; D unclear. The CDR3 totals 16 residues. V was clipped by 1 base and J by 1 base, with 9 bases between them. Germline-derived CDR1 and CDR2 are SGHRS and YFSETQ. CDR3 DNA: TGCGCCAGCAGCTTGTACAGCAATTCTGGGGCCAACGTCCTGACTTTC. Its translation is CASSLYSNSGANVLTF.

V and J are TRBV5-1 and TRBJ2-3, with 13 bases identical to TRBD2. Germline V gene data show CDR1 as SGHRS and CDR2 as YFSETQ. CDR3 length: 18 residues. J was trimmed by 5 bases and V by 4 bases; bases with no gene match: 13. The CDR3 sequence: CASSKVPLAGGPGDTQYF. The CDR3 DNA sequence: TGCGCCAGCAGCAAAGTCCCACTAGCGGGAGGGCCAGGAGATACGCAGTATTTT.

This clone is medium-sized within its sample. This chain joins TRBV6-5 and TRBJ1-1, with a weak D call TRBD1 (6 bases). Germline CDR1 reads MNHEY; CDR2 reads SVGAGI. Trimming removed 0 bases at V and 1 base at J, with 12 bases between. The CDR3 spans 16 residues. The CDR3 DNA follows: TGTGCCAGCAGTTACTCGATGGGGGCTCGGAACACTGAAGCTTTCTTT. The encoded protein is CASSYSMGARNTEAFF.

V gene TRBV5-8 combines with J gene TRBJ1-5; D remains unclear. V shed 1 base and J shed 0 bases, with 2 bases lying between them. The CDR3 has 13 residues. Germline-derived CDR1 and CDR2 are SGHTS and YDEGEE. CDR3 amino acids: CASSLRSNQPQHF. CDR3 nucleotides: TGTGCCAGCAGCTTGCGTAGCAATCAGCCCCAGCATTTT.

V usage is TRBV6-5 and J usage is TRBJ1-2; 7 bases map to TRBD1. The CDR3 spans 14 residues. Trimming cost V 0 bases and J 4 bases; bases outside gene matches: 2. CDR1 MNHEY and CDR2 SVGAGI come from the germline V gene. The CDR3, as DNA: TGTGCCAGCAGTTACTCTTGGGACAGCTATGGCTACACCTTC. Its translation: CASSYSWDSYGYTF.

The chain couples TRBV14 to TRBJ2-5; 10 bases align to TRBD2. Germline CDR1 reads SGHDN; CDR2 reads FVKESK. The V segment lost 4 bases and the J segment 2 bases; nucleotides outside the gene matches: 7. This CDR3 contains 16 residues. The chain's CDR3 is CASSPGVAGGQETQYF. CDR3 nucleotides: TGTGCCAGCAGCCCCGGAGTAGCGGGGGGTCAAGAGACCCAGTACTTC.

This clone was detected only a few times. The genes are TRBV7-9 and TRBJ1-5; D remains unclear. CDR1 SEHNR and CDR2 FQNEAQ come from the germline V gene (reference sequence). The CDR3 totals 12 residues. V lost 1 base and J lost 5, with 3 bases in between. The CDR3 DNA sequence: TGTGCCAGCAGCTTAGGCGATCAGCCCCAGCATTTT. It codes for CASSLGDQPQHF.

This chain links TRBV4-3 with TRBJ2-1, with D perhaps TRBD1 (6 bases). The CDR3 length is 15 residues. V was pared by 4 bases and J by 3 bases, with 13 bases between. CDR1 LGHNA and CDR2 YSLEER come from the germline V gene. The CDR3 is CASSRHRDGYNEQFF. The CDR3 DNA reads TGCGCCAGCAGCCGACACAGGGATGGCTACAATGAGCAGTTCTTC.

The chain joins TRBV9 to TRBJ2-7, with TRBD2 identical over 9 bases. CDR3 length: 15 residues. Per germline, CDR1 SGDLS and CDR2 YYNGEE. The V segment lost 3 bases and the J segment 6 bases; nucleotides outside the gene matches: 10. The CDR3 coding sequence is TGTGCCAGCAGCGGCGTAGCGGGAGTTCATGGCGAGCAGTACTTC. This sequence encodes CASSGVAGVHGEQYF.

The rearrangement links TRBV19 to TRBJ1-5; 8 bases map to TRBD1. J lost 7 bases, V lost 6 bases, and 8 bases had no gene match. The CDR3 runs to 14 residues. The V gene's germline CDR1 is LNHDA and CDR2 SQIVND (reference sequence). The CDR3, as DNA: TGTGCCAGTAGCCTTGGACAGGGCGAGCAGCCCCAGCATTTT. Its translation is CASSLGQGEQPQHF.

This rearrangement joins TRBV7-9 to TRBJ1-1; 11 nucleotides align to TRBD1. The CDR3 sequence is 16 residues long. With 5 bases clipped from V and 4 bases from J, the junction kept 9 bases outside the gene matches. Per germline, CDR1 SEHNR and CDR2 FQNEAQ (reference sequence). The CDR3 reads CASSPGQGESVTEAFF. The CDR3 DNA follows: TGTGCCAGCAGCCCGGGACAGGGGGAGTCAGTCACTGAAGCTTTCTTT.

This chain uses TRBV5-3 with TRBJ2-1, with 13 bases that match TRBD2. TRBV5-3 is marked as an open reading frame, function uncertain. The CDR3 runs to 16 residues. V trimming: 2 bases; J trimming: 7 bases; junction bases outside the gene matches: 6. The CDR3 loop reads CARSFKLAGGRNEQFF. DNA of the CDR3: TGTGCCAGAAGCTTCAAACTAGCGGGGGGGAGGAATGAGCAGTTCTTC.